The clone carrying this T cell receptor beta chain was detected a few times. The antigen remains undetermined. Here immunoSEQ multiplex PCR was the method, and the copy in TCRdb shows in-frame clones only, minus some. The sample consists of 1,500 to 2,000 clones, about 40% of them appearing once. The sample belongs to a study of T cells in localized non-small cell lung cancer. Study-wide results and limits: Heterogeneity cannot be ruled out, as sequencing used one tumor region only. Maximal T cell clonality occurred in uninvolved adjacent lung, with tumor ranking below it. Appearance in adjacent lung was seen for a median around 60 of the top 100 tumor clones.

There are 13 residues in the CDR3. The ends were cut back, 5 bases at V and 6 bases at J, with 14 bases in the middle. Per germline, CDR1 SGDLS and CDR2 YYNGEE. The sample here was lung tumor tissue, taken before any cancer treatment. The chain links TRBV9 to TRBJ1-1; D gene uncertain. This clonotype was sampled from a woman aged 35 to 75 with stage I lung adenocarcinoma. CDR3 bases: TGTGCCAGCAGTTCCCGAGTGAGGCCTGAAGCTTTCTTT. It is translated as CASSSRVRPEAFF.